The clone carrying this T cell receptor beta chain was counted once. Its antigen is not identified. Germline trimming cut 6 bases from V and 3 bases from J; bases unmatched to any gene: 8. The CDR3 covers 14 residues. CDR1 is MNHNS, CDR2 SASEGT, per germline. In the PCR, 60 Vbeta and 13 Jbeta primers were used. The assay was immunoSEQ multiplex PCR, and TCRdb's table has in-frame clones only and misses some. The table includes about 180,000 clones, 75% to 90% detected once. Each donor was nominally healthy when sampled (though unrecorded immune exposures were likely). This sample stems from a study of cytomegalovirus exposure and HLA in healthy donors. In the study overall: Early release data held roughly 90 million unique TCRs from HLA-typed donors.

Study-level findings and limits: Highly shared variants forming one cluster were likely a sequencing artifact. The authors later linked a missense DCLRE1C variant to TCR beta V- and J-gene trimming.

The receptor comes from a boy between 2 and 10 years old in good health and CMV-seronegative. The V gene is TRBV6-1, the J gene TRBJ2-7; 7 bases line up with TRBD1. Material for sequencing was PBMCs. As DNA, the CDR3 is TGTGCCAGCAGCCGACAGGGACCCCTCTACGAGCAGTACGTC. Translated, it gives CASSRQGPLYEQYV.